Below, 26 T cell receptor beta chains from the same sample are listed, as sequenced in a study of T cells after yellow fever vaccination. TCRdb re-analysed the 5' RACE reads in MiXCR, keeping a single row per CDR3 protein. The repertoire holds 300,000 to 400,000 distinct CDR3 sequences, with around 6.4% as singletons. Sequencing used PBMCs, obtained 5 days after the yellow fever booster vaccination. Receptors originate from a man younger than 45 who received the YFV17D yellow fever vaccine.

This chain links TRBV5-1 with TRBJ2-2; the D is unclear. This CDR3 comprises 13 residues. The ends were cut back, 1 base at V and 6 bases at J, with 7 bases in the middle. Germline CDR1 reads SGHRS; CDR2 reads YFSETQ. CDR3 nucleotides: TGCGCCAGCAGCTTGAATCCTCCCGGGGAGCTGTTTTTT. Translated: CASSLNPPGELFF. The whole variable domain, filled in from reference TRBV5-1 and TRBJ2-2, reads KAGVTQTPRYLIKTRGQQVTLSCSPISGHRSVSWYQQTPGQGLQFLFEYFSETQRNKGNFPGRFSGRQFSNSRSEMNVSTLELGDSALYLCASSLNPPGELFFGEGSRLTVL.

In this sample, this clonotype turned up many times. The rearrangement joins TRBV5-1 to TRBJ2-7, with 14 bases lining up with TRBD2. This CDR3 region has 18 residues. Germline V lookup: CDR1 SGHRS, CDR2 YFSETQ. Trimming cost V 4 bases and J 3 bases; bases outside gene matches: 12. The CDR3 sequence is CASSARLAGGPGYYEQYF. DNA of the CDR3: TGCGCCAGCAGCGCAAGACTAGCGGGAGGGCCCGGGTACTACGAGCAGTACTTC.

This clonotype was picked up one time. A much larger clone sits a single nucleotide away, making a read error possible. The chain employs TRBV5-1 and TRBJ1-1; D is perhaps TRBD1 (5 bases). The germline V gene has CDR1 SGHRS and CDR2 YFSETQ. The CDR3 extends over 15 amino acids. The CDR3 nucleotides are TGCGCCAGCAGCTTGATGGGGGTAGAGAACACTGAAACTTTCTTT. Protein: CASSLMGVENTETFF.

This clonotype came up many times. The V call is TRBV5-1, the J call TRBJ2-5; TRBD2 matches at 7 bases. The CDR3 runs to 14 residues. Germline V lookup: CDR1 SGHRS, CDR2 YFSETQ. After removal of 3 bases from V and 4 bases from J, the junction contained 6 bases not matched to a gene. The CDR3 nucleotides are TGCGCCAGCAGCTCGGCGGGGGTTGGAGAGACCCAGTACTTC. This codes for CASSSAGVGETQYF.

This chain uses TRBV7-6 with TRBJ1-3; unclear D gene. Trimming left V 5 bases short and J 2 bases short, with 7 bases between. Per the germline V gene, CDR1 is SGHVS and CDR2 is FNYEAQ. The CDR3 runs 13 residues. The CDR3 spells CASSQGTGNTIYF. The CDR3 coding sequence is TGTGCCAGCAGCCAAGGCACTGGAAACACCATATATTTT.

This clonotype has a count of ten or more. V usage is TRBV20-1 and J usage is TRBJ2-7, with D possibly being TRBD2 (7 bases). The germline gives CDR1 DFQATT, CDR2 SNEGSKA (reference sequence). V gave up 0 bases and J gave up 11 bases, with 23 bases separating them. This CDR3 comprises 15 residues. CDR3 sequence: CSARDTAGVRGGEYF. DNA for the CDR3: TGCAGTGCTAGAGATACGGCGGGAGTAAGGGGGGGAGAGTACTTC.

The gene calls are TRBV6-2 or TRBV6-3 and TRBJ1-1, with TRBD1 as a possible D gene (5 bases). V gave up 6 bases and J gave up 1 base, with 9 bases separating them. CDR1 and CDR2 (germline): MNHEY, SVGEGT. CDR3 length: 13 amino acids. CDR3 in amino acids: CASSHRRNTEAFF. DNA of the CDR3: TGTGCCAGCAGCCACAGGCGGAACACTGAAGCTTTCTTT.

The chain links TRBV20-1 to TRBJ2-3; TRBD2 matches at 7 bases. The germline CDR1 and CDR2 sequences are DFQATT and SNEGSKA (reference sequence). The CDR3 has 15 amino acids. V was clipped by 5 bases and J by 1 base; unmatched bases: 9. CDR3 region: CSAPDAGEGTDTQYF. The CDR3 DNA is TGCAGTGCTCCTGATGCGGGAGAGGGCACAGATACGCAGTATTTT.

This clonotype has only a few counts. The V gene is TRBV28, the J gene TRBJ2-5; tentatively, D is TRBD2 (6 bases). V was pared by 3 bases and J by 6 bases, with 14 bases between. The germline V gene has CDR1 MDHEN and CDR2 SYDVKM. The CDR3 has 14 residues. The CDR3 loop reads CASSFYRGSKTQYF. The CDR3 region has the DNA TGTGCCAGCAGTTTTTATCGGGGGAGCAAGACCCAGTACTTC. Full variable domain (outside the CDR3, taken from reference TRBV28 and TRBJ2-5): DVKVTQSSRYLVKRTGEKVFLECVQDMDHENMFWYRQDPGLGLRLIYFSYDVKMKEKGDIPEGYSVSREKKERFSLILESASTNQTSMYLCASSFYRGSKTQYFGPGTRLLVL.

This chain links TRBV5-4 with TRBJ2-4; 8 bases map to TRBD2. After removal of 1 base from V and 3 bases from J, the junction contained 0 bases not matched to a gene. This CDR3 is built from 14 residues. From germline, CDR1 is SGHNT and CDR2 YYREEE (reference sequence). The DNA of the CDR3 is TGTGCCAGCAGCTTGCGGGAGGGCAAAAACATTCAGTACTTC. Translating gives CASSLREGKNIQYF.

This clonotype was picked up many times. J is TRBJ2-3 and V is TRBV20-1, with 9 bases identical to TRBD1. The CDR3 runs to 15 residues. The germline gives CDR1 DFQATT, CDR2 SNEGSKA (reference sequence). The V segment lost 6 bases and the J segment 2 bases; nucleotides outside the gene matches: 9. This CDR3 is CSAKPGQGFTDTQYF. DNA for the CDR3: TGCAGTGCGAAACCGGGACAGGGATTCACAGATACGCAGTATTTT.

This clonotype occurred many times. CDR3: CAWRRGGARAYEQYF. CDR3 DNA sequence: TGTGCCTGGAGGAGAGGGGGGGCGCGGGCCTACGAGCAGTACTTC. The V gene is TRBV30, the J gene TRBJ2-7; tentatively, D is TRBD2 (7 bases). Germline V CDR1 and CDR2: GTSNPN, SVGIG (reference sequence). V was shortened by 3 bases and J by 2 bases, with 17 bases between the two germline ends. The CDR3 loop spans 15 amino acids.

CDR3 sequence reads: CASSLPDGTSGRSYNEQFF. In DNA form, the CDR3 reads TGCGCCAGCAGCTTGCCCGATGGGACTAGCGGGAGGAGCTACAATGAGCAGTTCTTC. The chain combines TRBV5-1 with TRBJ2-1; 15 bases are a match to TRBD2. The CDR3 loop spans 19 amino acids. CDR1 and CDR2 from the germline V gene are SGHRS and YFSETQ. The V and J ends lost 1 base and 3 bases, in that order; junction bases with no gene match: 8. Using reference TRBV5-1 and TRBJ2-1 for the parts outside the CDR3, the full variable domain is KAGVTQTPRYLIKTRGQQVTLSCSPISGHRSVSWYQQTPGQGLQFLFEYFSETQRNKGNFPGRFSGRQFSNSRSEMNVSTLELGDSALYLCASSLPDGTSGRSYNEQFFGPGTRLTVL.

The J gene is TRBJ2-2, the V gene TRBV6-1; 14 nucleotides agree with TRBD2. This CDR3 region has 21 residues. The V gene end was trimmed by 6 bases and the J gene end by 2 bases; junction bases not matched to a gene: 17. Germline CDR1 is MNHNS and CDR2 is SASEGT. CDR3: CASRNSPGTSGSLPNTGELFF. The CDR3, as DNA: TGTGCCAGCAGGAACTCTCCCGGGACTAGCGGGAGTCTCCCAAACACCGGGGAGCTGTTTTTT.

The chain couples TRBV11-2 to TRBJ2-3, with D tentatively TRBD2 (6 bases). The CDR3 length is 19 residues. CDR1 SGHAT and CDR2 FQNNGV come from the germline V gene. Trimming cost V 5 bases and J 6 bases, with 30 bases left between them. The CDR3 DNA follows: TGTGCCAGCAGCCTATTTGATGGGATCTTGACGGGAGTAGAGGATACGCAGTATTTT. Translation gives CASSLFDGILTGVEDTQYF.

V is TRBV6-4 and J is TRBJ2-3; maybe TRBD2 (5 bases). V was clipped by 2 bases and J by 6 bases, with 18 bases between them. Germline CDR1 and CDR2: MRHNA and SNTAGT. The CDR3 runs to 16 residues. CDR3 protein: CASSDGSVPDYDTQYF. For the CDR3, the DNA is TGTGCCAGCAGTGACGGTTCTGTCCCCGACTACGATACGCAGTATTTT.

The sample holds many counts of this clonotype. The chain links TRBV7-2 to TRBJ2-7; no firm D call. V lost 5 bases and J lost 0, with 17 bases in between. The CDR3 consists of 16 residues. CDR1 and CDR2 from the germline V gene are SGHTA and FQGNSA. CDR3: CASSPVMAMSSYEQYF. CDR3 in DNA: TGTGCCAGCAGCCCCGTGATGGCGATGAGCTCCTACGAGCAGTACTTC.

This clonotype occurred a few times. The rearrangement uses TRBV5-1 and TRBJ2-3, with 9 bases lining up with TRBD1. Germline CDR1 is SGHRS and CDR2 is YFSETQ. V gave up 4 bases and J gave up 2 bases; unmatched junction bases: 11. CDR3 size: 17 residues. CDR3 DNA sequence: TGCGCCAGCAGCCTAATGCTGGGACAGGGAAACACAGATACGCAGTATTTT. It yields the protein CASSLMLGQGNTDTQYF. The entire variable domain, with the rest obtained from reference TRBV5-1 and TRBJ2-3, is as follows: KAGVTQTPRYLIKTRGQQVTLSCSPISGHRSVSWYQQTPGQGLQFLFEYFSETQRNKGNFPGRFSGRQFSNSRSEMNVSTLELGDSALYLCASSLMLGQGNTDTQYFGPGTRLTVL.

V gene TRBV12-3 or TRBV12-4 combines with J gene TRBJ1-5, with D hard to call. Between the trimmed V and J ends, which lost 8 bases and 7 bases, there was a span of 12 bases. The CDR3 has 12 amino acids. The CDR3 nucleotides are TGTGCCAGCGGGCGGGCCCGGCAGCCCCAGCATTTT. Its protein is CASGRARQPQHF.

V and J are TRBV7-9 and TRBJ2-1, with 13 nucleotides matching TRBD2. The CDR3 has 16 amino acids. V dropped 5 bases and J dropped 6; count of bases not matched to a gene: 7. CDR1 is SEHNR and CDR2 is FQNEAQ in the germline V gene (reference sequence). This CDR3 reads CASSPTGTSGINEQFF. For the CDR3, the DNA is TGTGCCAGCAGCCCCACCGGGACTAGCGGGATCAATGAGCAGTTCTTC.

This clonotype was counted ten times or more. This chain uses TRBV12-3 or TRBV12-4 with TRBJ1-2; tentatively, D is TRBD1 (5 bases). V lost 3 bases and J lost 7, with 12 bases in between. The CDR3 covers 13 residues. The CDR3 loop reads CASSFQGSSGYTF. Here the CDR3 DNA reads TGTGCCAGCAGTTTTCAGGGATCGTCTGGCTACACCTTC.

This clonotype was counted between two and nine times. The chain joins TRBV7-2 to TRBJ2-5, with D possibly TRBD1 on 6 matching bases. The CDR3 spans 12 residues. Trimming shortened V by 8 bases and J by 5 bases, and 12 bases separated the two germline ends. Germline V gene data show CDR1 as SGHTA and CDR2 as FQGNSA. CDR3 DNA: TGTGCCAGCGAAACAGGGACGGAGACCCAGTACTTC. Its translation is CASETGTETQYF. Using reference TRBV7-2 and TRBJ2-5 for the parts outside the CDR3, the full variable domain is GAGVSQSPSNKVTEKGKDVELRCDPISGHTALYWYRQSLGQGLEFLIYFQGNSAPDKSGLPSDRFSAERTGGSVSTLTIQRTQQEDSAVYLCASETGTETQYFGPGTRLLVL.

This clonotype was seen many times. The genes are TRBV3-1 and TRBJ1-1, with 9 bases aligning to TRBD1. With V trimmed by 5 bases and J by 0 bases, 7 bases remained unmatched. The germline gives CDR1 LGHDT, CDR2 YNNKEL (reference sequence). This CDR3 has 16 amino acids. The CDR3 reads CASSKGTGSVNTEAFF. As DNA, the CDR3 is TGTGCCAGCAGCAAAGGGACAGGGTCGGTGAACACTGAAGCTTTCTTT.

The rearrangement links TRBV5-6 to TRBJ2-2, with a tentative D call TRBD2 (5 bases). The length of the CDR3 is 15 residues. The V end lost 8 bases, the J end lost 0 bases, and 14 bases lay between the germline ends. In germline, CDR1 is SGHDT, CDR2 YYEEEE. As DNA, the CDR3 is TGTGCCAGGAGCCCCGGGGTCGCGAACACCGGGGAGCTGTTTTTT. It encodes CARSPGVANTGELFF.

The chain's CDR3 is CAIGTSGINTGELFF. In nucleotides, the CDR3 is TGTGCCATCGGGACTAGCGGGATCAACACCGGGGAGCTGTTTTTT. The rearrangement links TRBV10-3 to TRBJ2-2; 13 nucleotides match TRBD2. Germline V gene lookup returns CDR1 ENHRY and CDR2 SYGVKD. Trimming removed 8 bases from V and 2 bases from J; junction bases left unmatched: 2. This CDR3 is 15 amino acids long.

The chain recombines TRBV12-3 or TRBV12-4 with TRBJ2-7, with 14 bases lining up with TRBD2. The CDR3 runs to 14 residues. J gave up 3 bases and V 9 bases, and 4 bases lay outside the gene matches. For the CDR3, the DNA is TGTGCCAGTTCGGGACTAGCGGGAGTCTACGAGCAGTACTTC. Its translation: CASSGLAGVYEQYF.